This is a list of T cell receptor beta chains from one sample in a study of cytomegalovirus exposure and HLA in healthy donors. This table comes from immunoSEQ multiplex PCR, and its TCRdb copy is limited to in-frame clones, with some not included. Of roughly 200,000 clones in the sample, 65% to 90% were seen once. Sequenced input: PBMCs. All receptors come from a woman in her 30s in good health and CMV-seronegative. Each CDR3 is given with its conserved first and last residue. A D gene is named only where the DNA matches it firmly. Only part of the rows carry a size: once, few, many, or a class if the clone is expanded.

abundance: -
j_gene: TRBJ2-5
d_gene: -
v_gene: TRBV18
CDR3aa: CASSPPRGGGSAQYF
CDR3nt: TGTGCCAGCTCACCACCGAGGGGGGGCGGATCGGCCCAGTACTTC

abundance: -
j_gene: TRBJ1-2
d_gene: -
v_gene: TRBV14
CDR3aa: CASSQVAGGGYTF
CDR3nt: TGTGCCAGCAGCCAAGTGGCGGGGGGTGGCTACACCTTC

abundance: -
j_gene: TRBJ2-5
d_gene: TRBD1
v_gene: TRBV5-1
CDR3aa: CASSSRTGGGETQYF
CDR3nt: TGCGCCAGCAGCTCCCGGACAGGGGGAGGAGAGACCCAGTACTTC

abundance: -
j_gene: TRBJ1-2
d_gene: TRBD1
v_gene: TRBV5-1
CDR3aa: CASSPIQGADYGYTF
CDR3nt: TGCGCCAGCAGCCCGATACAGGGGGCGGACTATGGCTACACCTTC

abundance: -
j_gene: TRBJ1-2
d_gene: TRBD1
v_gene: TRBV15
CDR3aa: CATSPDRGLGGYTF
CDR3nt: TGTGCCACCAGCCCAGACAGGGGGTTAGGTGGCTACACCTTC

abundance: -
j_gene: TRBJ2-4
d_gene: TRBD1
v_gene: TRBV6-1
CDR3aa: CASSDSSTGQNIQYF
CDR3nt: TGTGCCAGCAGTGACAGTTCGACAGGGCAAAACATTCAGTACTTC

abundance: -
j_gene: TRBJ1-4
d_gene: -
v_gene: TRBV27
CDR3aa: CASSLSPGGVRFGELFF
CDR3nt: TGTGCCAGCAGTTTATCACCCGGGGGGGTCCGATTCGGGGAACTGTTTTTT

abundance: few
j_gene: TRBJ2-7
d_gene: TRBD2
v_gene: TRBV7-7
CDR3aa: CASKPGLDNNLYEQYF
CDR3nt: TGTGCTAGCAAACCGGGACTAGACAATAATCTCTACGAGCAGTACTTC

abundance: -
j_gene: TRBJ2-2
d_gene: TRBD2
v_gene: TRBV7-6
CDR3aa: CASSSPQAGGVRRELFF
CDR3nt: TGTGCCAGCAGCTCACCCCAAGCGGGAGGGGTGAGGAGGGAGCTGTTTTTT

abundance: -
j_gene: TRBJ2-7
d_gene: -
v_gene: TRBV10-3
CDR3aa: CAISETPGYEQYF
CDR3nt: TGTGCCATCAGTGAGACCCCGGGGTACGAGCAGTACTTC

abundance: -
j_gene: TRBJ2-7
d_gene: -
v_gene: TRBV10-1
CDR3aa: CASSDTDPNEQYF
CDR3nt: TGCGCCAGCAGTGATACTGATCCTAACGAGCAGTACTTC

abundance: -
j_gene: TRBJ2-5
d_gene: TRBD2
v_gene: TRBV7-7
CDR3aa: CASSLERGLKETQYF
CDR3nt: TGTGCTAGCAGCTTAGAGCGGGGGTTGAAAGAGACCCAGTACTTC

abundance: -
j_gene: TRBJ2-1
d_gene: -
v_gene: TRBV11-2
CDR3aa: CASSLESYDNEQFF
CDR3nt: TGTGCCAGCAGCTTAGAGAGCTACGACAATGAGCAGTTCTTC

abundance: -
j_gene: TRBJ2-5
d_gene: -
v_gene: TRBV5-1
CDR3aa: CASSLGGVRTQYF
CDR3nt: TGCGCCAGCAGCTTAGGGGGGGTAAGGACCCAGTACTTC

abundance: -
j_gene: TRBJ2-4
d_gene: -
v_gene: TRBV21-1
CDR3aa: CASSSLAVIGDTLAKNIQYF
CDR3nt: TGTGCCAGCAGCTCCCTAGCGGTGATAGGGGACACCTTAGCCAAAAACATTCAGTACTTC

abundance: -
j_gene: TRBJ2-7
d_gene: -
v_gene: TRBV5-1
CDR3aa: CASSPAGTRGYEQYF
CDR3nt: TGCGCCAGCAGCCCCGCCGGGACAAGAGGTTACGAGCAGTACTTC